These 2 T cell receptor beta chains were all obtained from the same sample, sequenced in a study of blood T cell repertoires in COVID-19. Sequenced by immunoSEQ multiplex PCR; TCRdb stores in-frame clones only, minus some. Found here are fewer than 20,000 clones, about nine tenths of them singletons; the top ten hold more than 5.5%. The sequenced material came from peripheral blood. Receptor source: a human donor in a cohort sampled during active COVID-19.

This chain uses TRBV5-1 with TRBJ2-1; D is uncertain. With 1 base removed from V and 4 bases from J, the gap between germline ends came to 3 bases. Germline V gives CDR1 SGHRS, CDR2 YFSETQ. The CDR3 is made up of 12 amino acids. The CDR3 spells CASSLQYNEQFF. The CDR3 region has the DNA TGCGCCAGCAGCTTGCAGTACAATGAGCAGTTCTTC.

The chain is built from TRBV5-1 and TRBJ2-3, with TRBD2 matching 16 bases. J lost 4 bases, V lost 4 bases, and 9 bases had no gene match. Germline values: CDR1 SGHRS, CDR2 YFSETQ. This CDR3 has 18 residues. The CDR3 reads CASSGTSGRALRSDTQYF. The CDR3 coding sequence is TGCGCCAGCAGCGGGACTAGCGGGAGGGCCTTGAGGTCAGATACGCAGTATTTT.